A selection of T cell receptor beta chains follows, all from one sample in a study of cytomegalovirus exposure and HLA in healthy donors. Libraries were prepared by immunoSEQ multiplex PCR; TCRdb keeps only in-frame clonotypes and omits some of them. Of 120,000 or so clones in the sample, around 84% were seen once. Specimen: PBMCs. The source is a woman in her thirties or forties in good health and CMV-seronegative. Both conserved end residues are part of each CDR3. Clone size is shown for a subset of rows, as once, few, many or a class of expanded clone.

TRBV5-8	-	CASSIPGQGSHEQFF
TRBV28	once	CASSQSNQPQHF
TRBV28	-	CASSRTGSNTEAFF
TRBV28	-	CASSFLSDGYTF
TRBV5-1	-	CASSSHRLNTEAFF
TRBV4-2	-	CASSQAEGQGVQIYGYTF
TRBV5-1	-	CASSLEPRGTGELFF
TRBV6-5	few	CASSYDRGRGNEQFF
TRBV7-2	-	CASSSGTRVGDTQYF
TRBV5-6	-	CASSLYGEAFF
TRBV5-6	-	CASSTGTGYTEAFF
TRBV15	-	CATSRGGTLLNYGYTF
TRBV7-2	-	CASSARTGGKGYTF
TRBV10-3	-	CAISERTSSHPGVPDTQYF
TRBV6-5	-	CASTGSGSTGELFF
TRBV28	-	CASSLSRSRLAGGLFPLYF
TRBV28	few	CASSLFGTSNTGELFF
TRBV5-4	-	CASSLGQGKETQYF
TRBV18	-	CASSPTTGVETQYF
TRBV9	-	CASSVGSDTSYNEQFF
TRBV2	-	CASNGEYYSNQPQHF
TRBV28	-	CASSYPGTSENTGELFF
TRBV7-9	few	CSSSLGTSGSLETQYF
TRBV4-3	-	CASSPGGSYNEQFF
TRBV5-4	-	CASSFGGPYEQYF
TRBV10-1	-	CASSDGAASGRTDTQYF
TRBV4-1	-	CASSHRRSTNTGELFF
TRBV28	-	CASSARGRGTGELFF
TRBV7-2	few	CASSTYMGGGNTIYF
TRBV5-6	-	CASKQGAQEQYF
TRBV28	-	CASSLGQLNTEAFF
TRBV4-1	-	CASSQGQVSNQPQHF
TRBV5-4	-	CASSLGKGQAITEAFF
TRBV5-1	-	CASSPTSGAQFF
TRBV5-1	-	CASSSGQGGDTQYF
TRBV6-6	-	CASSYSRWDGYTF
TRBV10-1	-	CASSINYRGEQYF
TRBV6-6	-	CASRADRAYNSPLHF
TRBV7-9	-	CSSSSPRTGIEQYF
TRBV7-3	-	CASRNREGRGEQFF
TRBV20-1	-	CRPQGYNEQFF
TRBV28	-	CASLRGDSSNYGYTF
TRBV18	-	CASSPGSAGTGGWTEAFF
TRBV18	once	CASSPPSREHTIYF
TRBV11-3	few	CASSSETGTGYEQYF
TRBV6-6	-	CASRHHRTGLNTEAFF
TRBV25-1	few	CASSESPAETVYEQYF